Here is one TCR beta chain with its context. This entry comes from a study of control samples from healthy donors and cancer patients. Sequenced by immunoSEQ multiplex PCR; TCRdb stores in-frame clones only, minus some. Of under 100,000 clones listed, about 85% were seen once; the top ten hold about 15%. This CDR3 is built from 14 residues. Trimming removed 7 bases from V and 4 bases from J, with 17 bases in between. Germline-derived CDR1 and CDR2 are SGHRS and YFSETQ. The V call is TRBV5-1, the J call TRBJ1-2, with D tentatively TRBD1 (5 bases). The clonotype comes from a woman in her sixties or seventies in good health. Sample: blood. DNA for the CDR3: TGCGCCAGCCGTCCCCTAATCGACAGCTATGGCTACACCTTC. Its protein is CASRPLIDSYGYTF.